This TCR beta chain was identified during a study of Tregs in tolerant kidney transplant recipients. Study overall: The nonmyeloablative bone marrow transplants came from related graft donors, with transient mixed chimerism. The study's findings and limits: Findings come from small patient numbers and require larger validation. Antigen-driven expansion was suggested because donor-specific Tregs expanded more than all Tregs in tolerant patients.

The table came from immunoSEQ multiplex PCR; TCRdb's copy has only in-frame clones and leaves some out. The sample has 50,000 to 65,000 clones, and its top ten clones hold 0.83%. About this clone itself: Its cognate antigen is unknown. The read finishes 3 residues shy of the CDR3 end, and the germline J gene is used to complete it.

Unstimulated regulatory T cells (CD4+CD25+CD127-), CD4+CD25- non-regulatory cells, CD4 and CD8 cells were FACS-sorted from thawed PBMCs. CDR1 DFQATT and CDR2 SNEGSKA come from the germline V gene (reference sequence). This CDR3 spans 15 amino acids. The V segment lost 1 base and the J segment 7 bases; nucleotides outside the gene matches: 8. This sample comprised CD4+ T cells from blood, obtained before the transplant. This sequence joins TRBV20-1 and TRBJ2-1; 9 nucleotides align to TRBD2. The receptor was isolated from a human donor who received a combined kidney and bone marrow transplant. The part of the CDR3 DNA that was read is TGCAGTGCTAGAGCGCGCGGGGGGGTAGTTAATGAG. Its protein product is CSARARGGVVNE. The entire CDR3 protein reads CSARARGGVVNEQFF.